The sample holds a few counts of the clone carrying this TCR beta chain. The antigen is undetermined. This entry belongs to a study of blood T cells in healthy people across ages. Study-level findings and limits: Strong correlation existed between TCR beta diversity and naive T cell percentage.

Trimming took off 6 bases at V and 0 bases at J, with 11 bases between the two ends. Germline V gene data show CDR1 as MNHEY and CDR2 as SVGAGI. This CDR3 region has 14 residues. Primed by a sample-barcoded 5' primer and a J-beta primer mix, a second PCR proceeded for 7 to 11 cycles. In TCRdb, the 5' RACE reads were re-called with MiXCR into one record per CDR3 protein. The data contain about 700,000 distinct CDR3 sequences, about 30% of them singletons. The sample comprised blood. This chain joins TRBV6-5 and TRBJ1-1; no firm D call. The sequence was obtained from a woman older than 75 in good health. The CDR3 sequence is CASRPGPVNTEAFF. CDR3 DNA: TGTGCCAGCAGACCCGGACCCGTGAACACTGAAGCTTTCTTT.